Below, 27 T cell receptor beta chains from the same sample are listed, as sequenced in a study of CD8 T cells in Susac syndrome (dated by TCRdb to between 2019 and 2020). Library preparation used the immunoSEQ multiplex PCR assay. RNA was extracted with the RNeasy kit and about 0.5 to 1 ug was reverse transcribed using random hexamers. TCRdb passed the public sequencing reads through fastp at Q25 and MiXCR, retaining productive beta sequences. Each CDR3 protein appears once, grouped with its most common genes and DNA. Present in this sample are roughly 190,000 distinct CDR3 sequences, approximately 94% of which were seen just once. The ten largest clones represent approximately 0.1% of the sample. Sequenced sample: CD4+ T cells from PBMCs. These receptors came from a human donor with Susac syndrome.

V usage is TRBV30 and J usage is TRBJ2-2; 7 bases align to TRBD2. This CDR3 is 14 amino acids long. J was trimmed by 0 bases and V by 5 bases; bases with no gene match: 3. CDR1 and CDR2 (germline): GTSNPN, SVGIG (reference sequence). This CDR3 reads CAWASGSNTGELFF. The DNA for the CDR3 is TGTGCCTGGGCTAGCGGATCGAACACCGGGGAGCTGTTTTTT. Full variable domain (remainder filled in from reference TRBV30 and TRBJ2-2): SQTIHQWPATLVQPVGSPLSLECTVEGTSNPNLYWYRQAAGRGLQLLFYSVGIGQISSEVPQNLSASRPQDRQFILSSKKLLLSDSGFYLCAWASGSNTGELFFGEGSRLTVL.

The sample holds one count of this clonotype. V gene TRBV3-1 combines with J gene TRBJ2-1, with D perhaps matching TRBD2 (6 bases). Germline CDR1 LGHDT, CDR2 YNNKEL (reference sequence). The length of the CDR3 is 16 residues. The germline V and J ends were trimmed by 3 bases and 9 bases, with 21 bases remaining between them. CDR3 residues: CASSQDTGTPGREQFF. The DNA for the CDR3 is TGTGCCAGCAGCCAGGACACCGGGACTCCCGGTCGTGAGCAGTTCTTC.

The chain links TRBV15 to TRBJ1-1, with D perhaps matching TRBD1 (5 bases). CDR3 size: 11 residues. V was clipped by 8 bases and J by 3 bases, with 7 bases between them. From germline, CDR1 is LNHNV and CDR2 YYDKDF (reference sequence). This CDR3 is CATSGDTEAFF. The CDR3 region has the DNA TGTGCCACCTCGGGGGACACTGAAGCTTTCTTT.

This sequence joins TRBV29-1 and TRBJ2-7, with no clear D. The CDR3 sequence is 11 residues long. Germline V gene lookup returns CDR1 SQVTM and CDR2 ANQGSEA. The germline V and J ends were trimmed by 2 bases and 2 bases, with 4 bases remaining between them. The CDR3 reads CSVESTYEQYF. CDR3 coding DNA: TGCAGCGTTGAATCGACCTACGAGCAGTACTTC.

V is TRBV2 and J is TRBJ1-5, with D unclear. This CDR3 has 16 amino acids. V was pared by 3 bases and J by 0 bases, with 12 bases between. Germline CDR1 and CDR2: SNHLY and FYNNEI. CDR3 protein: CASSDGSEYSNQPQHF. CDR3 sequence (DNA): TGTGCCAGCAGTGATGGTTCCGAGTATAGCAATCAGCCCCAGCATTTT.

V gene TRBV12-3 or TRBV12-4 combines with J gene TRBJ1-1; TRBD1 matches at 8 bases. Losses at the gene ends were 5 bases for V and 1 base for J; bases not matched to a gene: 3. The CDR3 spans 14 residues. CDR3 region: CASSRQGWNTEAFF. In DNA, the CDR3 is TGTGCCAGCAGTCGACAGGGGTGGAACACTGAAGCTTTCTTT.

This clonotype was counted once. The chain combines TRBV9 with TRBJ2-3, with 8 bases fitting TRBD2. The CDR3 has 16 residues. Germline V gene data show CDR1 as SGDLS and CDR2 as YYNGEE. V lost 4 bases, J lost 1 base, and 8 bases stayed unmatched. The CDR3 loop reads CASSRSGTRGTDTQYF. CDR3 nucleotide sequence: TGTGCCAGCAGCCGCTCCGGGACTAGGGGCACAGATACGCAGTATTTT.

The J gene is TRBJ2-1, the V gene TRBV4-1, with D perhaps matching TRBD1 or TRBD2 (7 bases each). The germline CDR1 and CDR2 sequences are MGHRA and YSYEKL. CDR3 length: 17 amino acids. Trimming removed 2 bases at V and 5 bases at J, with 19 bases between. The CDR3 bases are TGCGCCAGCAGCCAATTAGATCAGGGGGGGGCGAACAATGAGCAGTTCTTC. It specifies CASSQLDQGGANNEQFF.

The chain links TRBV28 to TRBJ1-1; the D is unclear. The germline CDR1 and CDR2 sequences are MDHEN and SYDVKM. Deletions cut 3 bases from V and 0 bases from J, with 11 bases between. The CDR3 has 15 amino acids. The CDR3, as DNA: TGTGCCAGCAGTTTTGACGGAGGCATGAACACTGAAGCTTTCTTT. Encoded protein: CASSFDGGMNTEAFF. Together with reference TRBV28 and TRBJ1-1, the CDR3 gives the full variable domain: DVKVTQSSRYLVKRTGEKVFLECVQDMDHENMFWYRQDPGLGLRLIYFSYDVKMKEKGDIPEGYSVSREKKERFSLILESASTNQTSMYLCASSFDGGMNTEAFFGQGTRLTVV.

V and J are TRBV7-3 and TRBJ2-3, with D possibly TRBD1 on 5 matching bases. Trimming took 3 bases from V and 9 from J, leaving 10 bases between them. CDR3 length equals 12 residues. The germline CDR1 and CDR2 sequences are SGHTA and FQGTGA. The CDR3 sequence: CASSFPAGTQYF. CDR3 sequence (DNA): TGTGCCAGCAGCTTTCCGGCAGGGACGCAGTATTTT.

This clonotype was observed once. V gene TRBV19 combines with J gene TRBJ1-1, with D possibly being TRBD1 (6 bases). Germline V gene lookup returns CDR1 LNHDA and CDR2 SQIVND (reference sequence). The CDR3 extends over 15 amino acids. The V end was cut by 5 bases, the J end by 9 bases, with 22 bases between. As DNA, the CDR3 is TGTGCCAGTAGTCCACTGACGGGCAGGGGCACCCAAGCTTTCTTT. Protein: CASSPLTGRGTQAFF.

The chain links TRBV6-5 to TRBJ1-1; a weak D match, TRBD1 (5 bases). The CDR3 totals 12 residues. Trimming left V 8 bases short and J 0 bases short, with 7 bases between. The germline CDR1 and CDR2 sequences are MNHEY and SVGAGI. In DNA form, the CDR3 reads TGTGCCAGCCGGGACCTGAACACTGAAGCTTTCTTT. Its translation is CASRDLNTEAFF.

This rearrangement joins TRBV12-3 or TRBV12-4 to TRBJ1-2, with D uncertain. Trimming took 3 bases from V and 6 from J, leaving 11 bases between them. This CDR3 region has 13 residues. In DNA, the CDR3 is TGTGCCAGCAGTTTCTCGAGGGAGGATGGCTACACCTTC. Translating it yields CASSFSREDGYTF.

This sequence joins TRBV4-1 and TRBJ2-3; 8 bases line up with TRBD2. Germline CDR1 and CDR2: MGHRA and YSYEKL. The CDR3 runs to 17 residues. The V segment lost 1 base and the J segment 4 bases; nucleotides outside the gene matches: 10. The CDR3 reads CASSQGPSGGLADTQYF. The DNA for the CDR3 is TGCGCCAGCAGCCAAGGTCCCAGCGGGGGTTTGGCAGATACGCAGTATTTT.

The gene calls are TRBV7-9 and TRBJ1-3; D gene unclear. The CDR3 sequence is 14 residues long. The V gene's germline CDR1 is SEHNR and CDR2 FQNEAQ (reference sequence). Trimming took 4 bases from V and 0 from J, leaving 7 bases between them. The CDR3 protein is CASSSPPSGNTIYF. In DNA, the CDR3 is TGTGCCAGCAGCTCACCTCCCTCTGGAAACACCATATATTTT.

The V and J genes are TRBV24-1 and TRBJ2-1; 9 bases agree with TRBD2. This CDR3 region has 12 residues. The junction had 6 bases not matched to a gene; V was cut back by 3 bases and J by 16 bases. CDR1 and CDR2 (germline): KGHDR, SFDVKD. CDR3 sequence: CATSDPGTSFFF. DNA for the CDR3: TGTGCCACCAGTGATCCCGGGACTAGCTTTTTCTTC.

This clonotype was picked up one time. V is TRBV4-3 and J is TRBJ2-7; D call uncertain. Germline values: CDR1 LGHNA, CDR2 YSLEER. Trimming stripped 0 bases from V and 3 bases from J, with 6 bases between. The CDR3 is 13 residues long. The CDR3 coding sequence is TGCGCCAGCAGCCAAGACTCCCTCTACGAGCAGTACTTC. The encoded protein is CASSQDSLYEQYF.

The V gene is TRBV4-2, the J gene TRBJ2-5; D uncertain. Trimming removed 0 bases from V and 0 bases from J, with 5 bases in between. This CDR3 is built from 14 residues. Germline loops: CDR1 LGHNA, CDR2 YNFKEQ. The CDR3 reads CASSQEGYQETQYF. Written as DNA, the CDR3 is TGTGCCAGCAGCCAAGAGGGGTACCAAGAGACCCAGTACTTC.

V and J are TRBV30 and TRBJ1-5, with D perhaps TRBD1 (6 bases). The V end lost 1 base, the J end lost 6 bases, and 13 bases lay between the germline ends. This CDR3 region has 14 residues. Germline V lookup: CDR1 GTSNPN, CDR2 SVGIG (reference sequence). The CDR3 spells CAWSEWGPVQPQHF. CDR3 in DNA: TGTGCCTGGAGTGAATGGGGGCCTGTTCAGCCCCAGCATTTT.

A few counts support this clonotype. This rearrangement joins TRBV24-1 to TRBJ2-4; possible D gene TRBD1, 5 bases. The CDR3 runs to 15 residues. Germline loops: CDR1 KGHDR, CDR2 SFDVKD. Trimming stripped 3 bases from V and 3 bases from J, with 11 bases between. The CDR3 DNA follows: TGTGCCACCAGTGATCCCTGGGGCGACAAAAACATTCAGTACTTC. Amino acid sequence: CATSDPWGDKNIQYF.

This chain uses TRBV15 with TRBJ2-1; 10 bases align to TRBD1. The CDR3 totals 14 residues. The germline gives CDR1 LNHNV, CDR2 YYDKDF (reference sequence). J lost 4 bases, V lost 7 bases, and 4 bases had no gene match. The CDR3 protein is CATTGTGAYNEQFF. In nucleotides, the CDR3 is TGTGCCACCACCGGGACAGGGGCTTACAATGAGCAGTTCTTC.

The V and J genes are TRBV25-1 and TRBJ1-5; D is undetermined. The CDR3 is 19 residues long. The V and J ends lost 0 bases and 0 bases respectively, with 18 bases between them. The germline gives CDR1 MGHDK, CDR2 SYGVNS. As DNA, the CDR3 is TGTGCCAGCAGTGAATATGACCTCCCGGAACCTTATAGCAATCAGCCCCAGCATTTT. Protein product: CASSEYDLPEPYSNQPQHF.

The rearrangement links TRBV12-3 or TRBV12-4 to TRBJ2-7; 8 nucleotides match TRBD2. CDR3 length: 16 amino acids. The ends lost 3 bases at V and 3 bases at J; junction bases unmatched: 10. The CDR3 is CASSLGLAGGGYEQYF. In nucleotides, the CDR3 is TGTGCCAGCAGTTTGGGTCTGGCGGGGGGCGGCTACGAGCAGTACTTC.

This chain connects TRBV10-3 to TRBJ2-7; 9 nucleotides match TRBD1. V dropped 7 bases and J dropped 1; count of bases not matched to a gene: 2. The CDR3 sequence is 13 residues long. Germline CDR1 reads ENHRY; CDR2 reads SYGVKD. The CDR3: CAIMGTGSYEQYF. The CDR3 coding sequence is TGTGCCATCATGGGGACAGGGTCCTACGAGCAGTACTTC.

This chain uses TRBV9 with TRBJ2-5, with unresolved D. V shed 0 bases and J shed 4 bases, with 10 bases lying between them. Germline V gene lookup returns CDR1 SGDLS and CDR2 YYNGEE. The CDR3 spans 14 residues. This CDR3 reads CASSVDERRETQYF. The CDR3 DNA is TGTGCCAGCAGCGTAGACGAGCGCCGAGAGACCCAGTACTTC.

The chain carries TRBV5-1 and TRBJ1-2, with TRBD1 identical over 11 bases. CDR1 SGHRS and CDR2 YFSETQ come from the germline V gene. This CDR3 is built from 14 residues. Trimming cost V 4 bases and J 6 bases; bases outside gene matches: 5. The chain's CDR3 is CASSAGQGVDGYTF. CDR3 DNA sequence: TGCGCCAGCAGCGCGGGACAGGGGGTAGATGGCTACACCTTC. Together with reference TRBV5-1 and TRBJ1-2, the CDR3 gives the full variable domain: KAGVTQTPRYLIKTRGQQVTLSCSPISGHRSVSWYQQTPGQGLQFLFEYFSETQRNKGNFPGRFSGRQFSNSRSEMNVSTLELGDSALYLCASSAGQGVDGYTFGSGTRLTVV.

The chain joins TRBV20-1 to TRBJ1-2, with D tentatively TRBD1 (5 bases). Germline V gene sequence: CDR1 DFQATT, CDR2 SNEGSKA (reference sequence). The CDR3 length is 14 residues. The germline V and J ends were trimmed by 5 bases and 6 bases, with 19 bases remaining between them. This CDR3 is CSALTGGAVDGYTF. The CDR3 coding sequence is TGCAGTGCTCTGACCGGTGGGGCGGTTGATGGCTACACCTTC.